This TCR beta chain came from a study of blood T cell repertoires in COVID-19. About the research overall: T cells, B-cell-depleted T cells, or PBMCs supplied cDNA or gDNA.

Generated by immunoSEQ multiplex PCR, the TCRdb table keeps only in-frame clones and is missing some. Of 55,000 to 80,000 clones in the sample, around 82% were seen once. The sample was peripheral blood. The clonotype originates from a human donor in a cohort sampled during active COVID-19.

Written as DNA, the CDR3 is TGTGCCATCAGTGAGGGGCTTGGAAACACCATATATTTT. Its protein product is CAISEGLGNTIYF. The chain couples TRBV10-3 to TRBJ1-3; D remains ambiguous. Germline V gene lookup returns CDR1 ENHRY and CDR2 SYGVKD. Trimming stripped 2 bases from V and 3 bases from J, with 5 bases between. The CDR3 runs to 13 residues.